Listed here are 31 T cell receptor beta chains from one sample, sequenced in a study of T cell responses to AZD1222 COVID-19 vaccine. Sequencing was performed with immunoSEQ multiplex PCR; in TCRdb, only in-frame clones are kept and a portion is missing. Of about 170,000 clones listed, roughly 85% are singletons. Sample: peripheral blood, taken 28 days after the second AZD1222 dose. These receptors were collected from an adult who received the AZD1222 COVID-19 vaccine.

The chain links TRBV2 to TRBJ1-5; D uncertain. V lost 6 bases and J 0 bases, leaving 9 bases between the germline ends. Germline CDR1 SNHLY, CDR2 FYNNEI. This CDR3 is 14 amino acids long. The CDR3 protein is CASSATNSNQPQHF. In DNA form, the CDR3 reads TGTGCCAGCAGCGCGACTAATAGCAATCAGCCCCAGCATTTT. Together with reference TRBV2 and TRBJ1-5, the CDR3 gives the full variable domain: EPEVTQTPSHQVTQMGQEVILRCVPISNHLYFYWYRQILGQKVEFLVSFYNNEISEKSEIFDDQFSVERPDGSNFTLKIRSTKLEDSAMYFCASSATNSNQPQHFGDGTRLSIL.

This clone has just one count. The chain combines TRBV3-1 (or the pseudogene TRBV3-2) with TRBJ1-4, with D unresolved. Trimming left V 4 bases short and J 4 bases short, with 13 bases between. This CDR3 region has 15 residues. Per the germline V gene, CDR1 is LGHDT and CDR2 is YNNKEL (reference sequence). CDR3 sequence: CASSPPGRINEKLFF. CDR3 coding DNA: TGTGCCAGCAGCCCTCCTGGACGGATTAATGAAAAACTGTTTTTT.

CDR3 sequence: CASSGAGGAINEQFF. As DNA, the CDR3 is TGTGCCAGCAGTGGAGCGGGGGGGGCAATAAATGAGCAGTTCTTC. J is TRBJ2-1 and V is TRBV6-1; 10 positions agree with TRBD2. This CDR3 comprises 15 residues. Germline V gene data show CDR1 as MNHNS and CDR2 as SASEGT. V shed 4 bases and J 7 bases; nucleotides not matched to a gene: 7.

In DNA, the CDR3 is TGTGCCAGCAGCTTTAGGCGGACAGATCGTATGAACACTGAAGCTTTCTTT. Protein sequence: CASSFRRTDRMNTEAFF. The chain has TRBV5-8 and TRBJ1-1; possibly TRBD1 for D (6 bases). This CDR3 has 17 amino acids. Trimming left V 2 bases short and J 0 bases short, with 17 bases between. CDR1 and CDR2 (germline): SGHTS, YDEGEE.

The rearrangement uses TRBV5-1 and TRBJ2-2, with 12 nucleotides matching TRBD2. CDR1 is SGHRS, CDR2 YFSETQ, per germline. V was pared by 2 bases and J by 4 bases, with 6 bases of the junction left unmatched. This CDR3 has 17 residues. As DNA, the CDR3 is TGCGCCAGCAGCTTTTTCCCTAGCGGGGGGGCCACCGGGGAGCTGTTTTTT. Translation: CASSFFPSGGATGELFF.

The sample holds one count of this clone. The CDR3 nucleotides are TGTGCCAGCAGTTACTTACAGGCTTCTGGGGCCAACGTCCTGACTTTC. Its protein product is CASSYLQASGANVLTF. V gene TRBV6-2 or TRBV6-3 combines with J gene TRBJ2-6; D is possibly TRBD1 (5 bases). Trimming removed 1 base at V and 1 base at J, with 8 bases between. This CDR3 contains 16 residues. Germline CDR1 MNHEY, CDR2 SVGEGT.

The chain has TRBV29-1 and TRBJ2-5, with a weak D call TRBD1 (5 bases). Trimming cost V 0 bases and J 3 bases, with 11 bases left between them. CDR3 size: 14 residues. Germline V CDR1 and CDR2: SQVTM, ANQGSEA. Here the CDR3 reads CSVEEYSREETQYF. The CDR3 nucleotides are TGCAGCGTTGAAGAATACAGCAGGGAAGAGACCCAGTACTTC.

The J gene is TRBJ2-3, the V gene TRBV5-1; D is uncertain. Trimming took 2 bases from V and 2 from J, leaving 9 bases between them. Germline V gene data show CDR1 as SGHRS and CDR2 as YFSETQ. The CDR3 extends over 14 amino acids. The CDR3 DNA follows: TGCGCCAGCAGCTTTGACAACCCCACAGATACGCAGTATTTT. This sequence encodes CASSFDNPTDTQYF.

The rearrangement links TRBV25-1 to TRBJ1-1; D unclear. Trimming pared 6 bases from V and 5 bases from J, leaving 7 bases between. Germline V lookup: CDR1 MGHDK, CDR2 SYGVNS. This CDR3 has 11 residues. The CDR3 nucleotides are TGTGCCAGCAGAAGTGGAACTGAAGCTTTCTTT. Translation: CASRSGTEAFF.

This chain uses TRBV25-1 with TRBJ2-7, with D hard to call. The germline V gene encodes CDR1 MGHDK and CDR2 SYGVNS. The V gene lost 5 bases and the J gene lost 7 bases, with 9 bases spanning the gap. The CDR3 extends over 11 amino acids. Here the CDR3 DNA reads TGTGCCAGCAGTTCTTTAGGGGAGCAGTACTTC. This translates into CASSSLGEQYF.

The J gene is TRBJ2-5, the V gene TRBV12-2; no check of the table's D call, TRBD2, against the DNA was made. TRBV12-2 is assigned pseudogene status. The length of the CDR3 is 24 residues. Here the CDR3 DNA reads TGTGCAAGTCGCTTACCGGCCGGGACTAGCTTCCTCCGCCGAATGTCCAACGTCCAAGAGACCCAGTACTTC. This sequence encodes CASRLPAGTSFLRRMSNVQETQYF.

The CDR3 DNA reads TGTGCCAGCAGCTCACCGAACACTGAAGCTTTCTTT. It yields the protein CASSSPNTEAFF. This chain uses TRBV5-6 with TRBJ1-1, with no clear D. CDR3 length equals 12 residues. Deletions cut 3 bases from V and 1 base from J, with 4 bases between. Germline values: CDR1 SGHDT, CDR2 YYEEEE.

The V and J genes are TRBV9 and TRBJ1-1; D is undetermined. Germline CDR1 reads SGDLS; CDR2 reads YYNGEE. Trimming shortened V by 0 bases and J by 1 base, and 13 bases separated the two germline ends. The CDR3 is 16 amino acids. The CDR3 sequence: CASSVDPGARNTEAFF. The CDR3, as DNA: TGTGCCAGCAGCGTAGACCCAGGCGCGAGGAACACTGAAGCTTTCTTT.

The chain is built from TRBV19 and TRBJ1-3; D remains unclear. The CDR3 extends over 13 amino acids. V was shortened by 3 bases and J by 8 bases, with 11 bases between the two germline ends. CDR1 is LNHDA and CDR2 is SQIVND in the germline V gene (reference sequence). The CDR3 loop is CASSIGPGDTIYF. The CDR3 DNA sequence: TGTGCCAGTAGTATCGGACCGGGAGACACCATATATTTT.

The chain has TRBV30 and TRBJ1-3; the D is unclear. Germline V gives CDR1 GTSNPN, CDR2 SVGIG (reference sequence). Trimming cost V 3 bases and J 4 bases, with 4 bases left between them. This CDR3 contains 11 residues. CDR3 amino acids: CAWSGGNTIYF. Written as DNA, the CDR3 is TGTGCCTGGAGCGGAGGAAACACCATATATTTT.

This clone showed up just once. CDR3: CASSPLQGPEQYF. The CDR3 nucleotides read TGTGCCAGCTCACCCCTTCAGGGACCCGAGCAGTACTTC. V is TRBV18 and J is TRBJ2-7, with D perhaps TRBD1 or TRBD2 (5 bases each). The CDR3 runs 13 residues. Germline CDR1 and CDR2: KGHSH and LQKENI. Trimming took off 3 bases at V and 6 bases at J, with 12 bases between the two ends.

This rearrangement joins TRBV19 to TRBJ2-1; possible D gene TRBD1, 5 bases. CDR3 length: 14 residues. CDR1 is LNHDA and CDR2 is SQIVND in the germline V gene (reference sequence). V gave up 8 bases and J gave up 0 bases, with 11 bases separating them. The CDR3 DNA is TGTGCCAGTCGTTGGACACACTCCTACAATGAGCAGTTCTTC. This translates into CASRWTHSYNEQFF.

V gene TRBV5-1 combines with J gene TRBJ2-1; 12 bases line up with TRBD2. Germline V CDR1 and CDR2: SGHRS, YFSETQ. This CDR3 comprises 16 residues. The trim removed 2 bases at V and 4 bases at J, leaving 4 bases unmatched. CDR3 DNA sequence: TGCGCCAGCAGCTTAGAAACTAGCGGGGGGTACAATGAGCAGTTCTTC. Protein product: CASSLETSGGYNEQFF. Full variable domain (missing parts from reference TRBV5-1 and TRBJ2-1): KAGVTQTPRYLIKTRGQQVTLSCSPISGHRSVSWYQQTPGQGLQFLFEYFSETQRNKGNFPGRFSGRQFSNSRSEMNVSTLELGDSALYLCASSLETSGGYNEQFFGPGTRLTVL.

DNA of the CDR3: TGTGCCAGCAGCCCTGGGTATGGGCCCCATGGGGGCTACACCTTC. Amino acids: CASSPGYGPHGGYTF. The genes are TRBV7-2 and TRBJ1-2, with D unresolved. The ends were cut back, 5 bases at V and 8 bases at J, with 21 bases in the middle. Germline loops: CDR1 SGHTA, CDR2 FQGNSA. The CDR3 is 15 amino acids.

The chain couples TRBV4-1 to TRBJ1-4; D might be TRBD1 (5 bases). The CDR3 runs 14 residues. Deletions cut 7 bases from V and 4 bases from J, with 13 bases between. Looked up from germline, CDR1 is MGHRA and CDR2 is YSYEKL. CDR3 loop: CASTIPGGNEKLFF. The DNA of the CDR3 is TGCGCCAGCACCATCCCGGGGGGTAATGAAAAACTGTTTTTT.

The chain combines TRBV5-1 with TRBJ2-3, with TRBD1 as a possible D gene (6 bases). Trimming removed 5 bases from V and 2 bases from J, with 18 bases in between. The CDR3 is 16 residues long. The V gene's germline CDR1 is SGHRS and CDR2 YFSETQ. As DNA, the CDR3 is TGCGCCAGCAGTAATCGTCCGGGACACCTCACAGATACGCAGTATTTT. It is translated as CASSNRPGHLTDTQYF.

The chain combines TRBV19 with TRBJ2-3, with 12 bases fitting TRBD2. This CDR3 contains 16 residues. Germline values: CDR1 LNHDA, CDR2 SQIVND (reference sequence). J gave up 4 bases and V 5 bases, and 7 bases lay outside the gene matches. The CDR3 nucleotides read TGTGCCAGTAGTGACCACCTAGCGGGGGGGGCAGATACGCAGTATTTT. Its protein is CASSDHLAGGADTQYF. Looking up the rest from reference TRBV19 and TRBJ2-3 gives the full variable domain: DGGITQSPKYLFRKEGQNVTLSCEQNLNHDAMYWYRQDPGQGLRLIYYSQIVNDFQKGDIAEGYSVSREKKESFPLTVTSAQKNPTAFYLCASSDHLAGGADTQYFGPGTRLTVL.

V usage is TRBV5-8 and J usage is TRBJ1-2; 7 positions agree with TRBD1. The CDR3 is 15 amino acids. Germline V CDR1 and CDR2: SGHTS, YDEGEE. V shed 0 bases, J shed 3 bases, and the junction held 5 bases outside the gene matches. The CDR3 region is CASSLGQGGYYGYTF. CDR3 DNA: TGTGCCAGCAGCTTGGGACAGGGCGGGTACTATGGCTACACCTTC.

The rearrangement joins TRBV19 to TRBJ1-4, with a possible D match to TRBD1 (6 bases). The CDR3 contains 16 residues. The V gene's germline CDR1 is LNHDA and CDR2 SQIVND (reference sequence). The CDR3 loop reads CAVNLGQTATNEKLFF. CDR3 DNA: TGTGCGGTAAACCTAGGACAGACCGCAACTAATGAAAAACTGTTTTTT.

The chain has TRBV9 and TRBJ2-3, with 12 bases lining up with TRBD2. Germline-derived CDR1 and CDR2 are SGDLS and YYNGEE. V was pared by 3 bases and J by 5 bases, with 7 bases of the junction left unmatched. This CDR3 is 16 amino acids long. The CDR3 nucleotides are TGTGCCAGCAGCGCAGCTAGCGGGGGGGCGAGAGATACGCAGTATTTT. This encodes CASSAASGGARDTQYF.

This clone was found once. The V gene is TRBV27, the J gene TRBJ1-5; a weak D match, TRBD1 (6 bases). CDR3 length: 14 amino acids. Germline assignment: CDR1 MNHEY and CDR2 SMNVEV (reference sequence). Trimming shortened V by 7 bases and J by 4 bases, and 14 bases separated the two germline ends. CDR3 residues: CASKLGQGNQPQHF. In DNA, the CDR3 is TGTGCCAGCAAATTGGGGCAGGGGAATCAGCCCCAGCATTTT.

This sequence joins TRBV7-8 and TRBJ2-2, with 8 bases matching TRBD1. With V trimmed by 3 bases and J by 7 bases, 7 bases remained unmatched. The CDR3 spans 15 residues. Germline loops: CDR1 SGHVS, CDR2 FQNEAQ. CDR3 DNA: TGTGCCAGCAGCTTCGGCAGGGGGCGTTTCGGGGAGCTGTTTTTT. Translating gives CASSFGRGRFGELFF.

V usage is TRBV19 and J usage is TRBJ2-3; D gene uncertain. Germline lookup yields CDR1 LNHDA and CDR2 SQIVND (reference sequence). Trimming removed 0 bases at V and 1 base at J, with 8 bases between. The CDR3 runs 15 residues. The CDR3 sequence is CASSIEGYRTDTQYF. CDR3 bases: TGTGCCAGTAGTATAGAGGGTTACCGCACAGATACGCAGTATTTT. Full variable domain (missing parts from reference TRBV19 and TRBJ2-3): DGGITQSPKYLFRKEGQNVTLSCEQNLNHDAMYWYRQDPGQGLRLIYYSQIVNDFQKGDIAEGYSVSREKKESFPLTVTSAQKNPTAFYLCASSIEGYRTDTQYFGPGTRLTVL.

CDR3 loop: CASGASGGISYNEQFF. For the CDR3, the DNA is TGTGCTAGTGGAGCTAGCGGGGGGATCTCCTACAATGAGCAGTTCTTC. The chain uses TRBV12-5 and TRBJ2-1, with 11 bases that match TRBD2. Per germline, CDR1 LGHNT and CDR2 FRNRAP. V dropped 6 bases and J dropped 0; count of bases not matched to a gene: 4. CDR3 length equals 16 residues.

The V and J genes are TRBV18 and TRBJ2-3; D is undetermined. Trimming took off 1 base at V and 2 bases at J, with 7 bases between the two ends. The V gene's germline CDR1 is KGHSH and CDR2 LQKENI. The CDR3 runs to 14 residues. The CDR3 DNA reads TGTGCCAGCTCACCACAGGGATTCACAGATACGCAGTATTTT. It encodes CASSPQGFTDTQYF.

The count of this clone is one. V usage is TRBV5-1 and J usage is TRBJ1-3; D remains unclear. Trimming cost V 2 bases and J 0 bases, with 9 bases left between them. There are 15 residues in the CDR3. Germline CDR1 and CDR2: SGHRS and YFSETQ. Here the CDR3 reads CASSFDTNSGNTIYF. CDR3 DNA: TGCGCCAGCAGCTTCGACACCAACTCTGGAAACACCATATATTTT.